Listed here are 21 T cell receptor beta chains from one sample, sequenced in a study of glioma-infiltrating T cells. TCR alpha and beta CDR3 regions were amplified from RNA using iRepertoire nested multiplex PCR. TCRdb called the multiplex PCR reads again in MiXCR, with one record for every CDR3 protein. The sample holds about 380,000 distinct CDR3 sequences; about two fifths are singletons and the top ten take approximately 12%. Source material: glioma tissue, nonneoplastic brain tissue, or PBMCs (not recorded which). These receptors all stem from a human donor with low-grade glioma or glioblastoma, undergoing nonglioma brain surgery, or in good health (not recorded which).

V gene TRBV24-1 combines with J gene TRBJ2-7; D remains unclear. Germline lookup yields CDR1 KGHDR and CDR2 SFDVKD. V lost 2 bases, J lost 7 bases, and 8 bases lay in between. The CDR3 extends over 12 amino acids. For the CDR3, the DNA is TGTGCCACCAGTGATTCCCACCAGGAGCAGTACTTC. It translates to CATSDSHQEQYF.

This clonotype has only a few counts. The rearrangement joins TRBV19 to TRBJ2-3; TRBD2 is a possible D gene (6 bases). CDR3 length: 15 residues. The germline V gene encodes CDR1 LNHDA and CDR2 SQIVND (reference sequence). Trimming shortened V by 5 bases and J by 2 bases, and 14 bases separated the two germline ends. The CDR3 loop reads CASSPPGLLTDTQYF. The CDR3 bases are TGTGCCAGTAGTCCCCCGGGACTCCTCACAGATACGCAGTATTTT.

About this clonotype itself: A much larger clone differs from this one at a single base, so this may be a read error. The chain links TRBV28 to TRBJ1-5; D gene ambiguous. Germline CDR1 reads MDHEN; CDR2 reads SYDVKM. The CDR3 is made up of 18 amino acids. CDR3 protein: CACSPTRANAGGNQPQHF. CDR3 in DNA: TGTGCCTGCAGTCCCACTCGGGCCAATGCCGGAGGCAATCAGCCCCAGCATTTT.

This clonotype was counted between two and nine times. The DNA of the CDR3 is TGTGCCAGCATATCCGTGAACACTGAAGCTTTCTTT. Translated, it gives CASISVNTEAFF. The chain uses TRBV7-9 and TRBJ1-1; unclear D gene. The CDR3 totals 12 residues. Germline loops: CDR1 SEHNR, CDR2 FQNEAQ (reference sequence). V gave up 7 bases and J gave up 0 bases, with 6 bases separating them.

The count of this clonotype is one. This chain links TRBV20-1 with TRBJ2-1, with 12 positions matching TRBD2. The germline V gene has CDR1 DFQATT and CDR2 SNEGSKA (reference sequence). Trimming took 0 bases from V and 6 from J; bases not matched to a gene: 15. The CDR3 sequence is 19 residues long. CDR3 sequence: CSARDGGLAGWLKANEQFF. CDR3 nucleotides: TGCAGTGCTAGAGATGGCGGACTAGCGGGATGGCTTAAGGCCAATGAGCAGTTCTTC.

The chain links TRBV2 to TRBJ2-7, with 11 bases lining up with TRBD2. The ends lost 4 bases at V and 8 bases at J; junction bases unmatched: 7. The germline V gene has CDR1 SNHLY and CDR2 FYNNEI. The CDR3 has 14 residues. For the CDR3, the DNA is TGTGCCAGCAGTGTTTCTAGCGGGGGGCCCCAGCAGTACTTC. This translates into CASSVSSGGPQQYF. Filled out from reference TRBV2 and TRBJ2-7, the complete variable domain reads EPEVTQTPSHQVTQMGQEVILRCVPISNHLYFYWYRQILGQKVEFLVSFYNNEISEKSEIFDDQFSVERPDGSNFTLKIRSTKLEDSAMYFCASSVSSGGPQQYFGPGTRLTVT.

This clonotype was seen a few times. This CDR3 is CASSPGPGDSNQPQHF. For the CDR3, the DNA is TGTGCCAGCAGTCCAGGGCCGGGTGATAGCAATCAGCCCCAGCATTTT. This rearrangement joins TRBV12-3 or TRBV12-4 to TRBJ1-5; possibly TRBD1 for D (5 bases). The CDR3 extends over 16 amino acids. The V and J ends lost 5 bases and 0 bases respectively, with 14 bases between them.

Details on this clonotype: With a much larger clone just one base away, this may be a read error. CDR3 nucleotide sequence: TGTGCCAGCAGCCCGGATCGGGACTCCGGCCATGGCTACACCTTC. It is translated as CASSPDRDSGHGYTF. This chain links TRBV7-9 with TRBJ1-2, with D tentatively TRBD1 (5 bases). Looked up from germline, CDR1 is SEHNR and CDR2 is FQNEAQ (reference sequence). With 5 bases removed from V and 6 bases from J, the gap between germline ends came to 19 bases. The CDR3 is 15 amino acids.

Points on this clonotype: A much bigger clone sits one base away, suggesting this may be a read error. The chain couples TRBV6-9 to TRBJ1-1, with TRBD1 identical over 7 bases. V trimming: 3 bases; J trimming: 4 bases; junction bases outside the gene matches: 14. The CDR3 is made up of 17 amino acids. In germline, CDR1 is MNHGY, CDR2 SVAAGI. CDR3 nucleotide sequence: TGTGCCAGCAGTTACCACAGGGGTCTTGCGGGAGCCACTGAAGCTTTCTTT. Residues: CASSYHRGLAGATEAFF.

This clonotype was observed many times. The rearrangement links TRBV6-2 or TRBV6-3 to TRBJ1-5; D may be TRBD1 (6 bases). The germline V gene encodes CDR1 MNHEY and CDR2 SVGEGT. CDR3 size: 17 residues. V was trimmed by 2 bases and J by 5 bases, leaving 19 bases between them. The CDR3 protein is CASSYRELTPGDQPQHF. DNA of the CDR3: TGTGCCAGCAGTTACAGGGAACTTACCCCAGGGGATCAGCCCCAGCATTTT.

The chain employs TRBV18 and TRBJ1-1, with TRBD1 identical over 7 bases. Looked up from germline, CDR1 is KGHSH and CDR2 is LQKENI. The CDR3 runs to 14 residues. V dropped 6 bases and J dropped 7; count of bases not matched to a gene: 11. The CDR3 bases are TGTGCCAGCTCGCTTTCCAGGGGGACCGGTGAAGCTTTCTTT. Its translation is CASSLSRGTGEAFF.

This clonotype was seen a handful of times. One end of the junction varies from germline; a read error may be responsible. The chain joins TRBV29-1 to TRBJ2-3; 7 nucleotides align to TRBD2. This CDR3 is built from 15 residues. The germline gives CDR1 SQVTM, CDR2 ANQGSEA. As DNA, the CDR3 is TGCAGCGTAGAAGAGAGGGAGGGCCTCACAGATACGCAGTATTTT. Translation: CSVEEREGLTDTQYF.

Comment on this clonotype: A read error may produce the germline difference seen at one junction end. The rearrangement uses TRBV18 and TRBJ2-1; D possibly matches TRBD1 or TRBD2 (6 bases each). The CDR3 is 14 amino acids. Germline V gene data show CDR1 as KGHSH and CDR2 as LQKENI. CDR3 sequence: CVSSQTQGGNEQFF. The DNA of the CDR3 is TGTGTCAGCTCACAGACACAGGGAGGCAATGAGCAGTTCTTC.

This clonotype appeared a few times. Given a much more abundant clone one base away, this may be a read error. As DNA, the CDR3 is TGTGCCAGCAGTGTGACTAGCGGCTCCTACAATGAGCAGTTCTTC. This translates into CASSVTSGSYNEQFF. The chain links TRBV27 to TRBJ2-1; 9 positions match TRBD2. V gave up 5 bases and J gave up 0 bases; unmatched junction bases: 2. In germline, CDR1 is MNHEY, CDR2 SMNVEV (reference sequence). This CDR3 contains 15 residues.

The DNA for the CDR3 is TGCGCCAGCACCGTATTCCCTGGGGAGACCCAGTACTTC. It encodes CASTVFPGETQYF. The chain uses TRBV4-1 and TRBJ2-5; D unclear. Germline V gene lookup returns CDR1 MGHRA and CDR2 YSYEKL. Trimming stripped 7 bases from V and 5 bases from J, with 14 bases between. This CDR3 comprises 13 residues.

This clonotype was detected only a few times. This chain links TRBV28 with TRBJ2-7; D is possibly TRBD1 or TRBD2 (5 bases each). CDR3 length: 12 residues. Germline CDR1 is MDHEN and CDR2 is SYDVKM. V lost 11 bases, J lost 5 bases, and 16 bases lay in between. The CDR3 is CAWGPTPHEQYF. The CDR3 DNA reads as TGTGCCTGGGGACCAACGCCCCACGAGCAGTACTTC.

This clonotype was recorded a few times. The gene calls are TRBV19 and TRBJ2-2; D tentatively fits TRBD1 or TRBD2 (5 bases each). Trimming removed 6 bases from V and 4 bases from J, with 15 bases in between. Germline CDR1 is LNHDA and CDR2 is SQIVND (reference sequence). The CDR3 extends over 15 amino acids. The CDR3 protein is CASSPWDRGTGELFF. In DNA, the CDR3 is TGTGCCAGTAGCCCCTGGGACCGGGGCACCGGGGAGCTGTTTTTT.

Details on this clonotype: As the CDR3 is not closed by the conserved phenylalanine or tryptophan, this likely results from a read error. The chain uses TRBV28 and TRBJ1-2; tentatively, D is TRBD1 (5 bases). The V end was cut by 6 bases, the J end by 2 bases, with 25 bases between. The germline V gene has CDR1 MDHEN and CDR2 SYDVKM. The CDR3 sequence is 18 residues long. CDR3 amino acids: CASSLIGDAGHTNYGYTS. In DNA, the CDR3 is TGTGCCAGCAGCCTAATAGGGGATGCCGGACATACGAACTATGGCTACACCTCC.

On this clonotype itself: It is unclear where the CDR3 begins or ends on the DNA, so no DNA is shown, and the CDR3 is as TCRdb lists it. The genes are TRBV27 and TRBJ2-7; no check of the table's D call, TRBD1, against the DNA was made. The CDR3 length is 23 residues, termini included. The germline gives CDR1 MNHEY, CDR2 SMNVEV (reference sequence). CDR3 residues: CASSLRIGQSAFFGQGAPSEQYF.

The chain recombines TRBV19 with TRBJ2-5; weak D call: TRBD1 (7 bases). From germline, CDR1 is LNHDA and CDR2 SQIVND (reference sequence). The CDR3 contains 14 residues. Deletions cut 3 bases from V and 2 bases from J, with 10 bases between. CDR3 in amino acids: CASSMGGQQETQYF. DNA for the CDR3: TGTGCCAGTAGTATGGGGGGACAGCAAGAGACCCAGTACTTC.

This rearrangement joins TRBV6-1 to TRBJ1-5; no definite D call. Germline V gene lookup returns CDR1 MNHNS and CDR2 SASEGT. The CDR3 spans 13 residues. Between the trimmed V and J ends, which lost 5 bases and 1 base, there was a span of 6 bases. CDR3 sequence: CASSKQSNQPQHF. CDR3 DNA: TGTGCCAGCAGTAAACAGAGCAATCAGCCCCAGCATTTT.